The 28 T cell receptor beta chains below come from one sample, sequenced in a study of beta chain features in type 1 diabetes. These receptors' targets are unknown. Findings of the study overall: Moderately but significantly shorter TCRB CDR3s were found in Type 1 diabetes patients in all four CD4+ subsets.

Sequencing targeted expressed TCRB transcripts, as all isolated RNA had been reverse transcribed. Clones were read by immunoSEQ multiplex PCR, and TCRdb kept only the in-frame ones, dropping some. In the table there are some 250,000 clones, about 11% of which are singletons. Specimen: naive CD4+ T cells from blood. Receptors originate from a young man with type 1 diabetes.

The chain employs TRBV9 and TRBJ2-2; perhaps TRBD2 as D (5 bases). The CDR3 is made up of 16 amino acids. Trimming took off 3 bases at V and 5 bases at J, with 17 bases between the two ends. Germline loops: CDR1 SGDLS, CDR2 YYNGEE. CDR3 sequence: CASSAAALAGTGELFF. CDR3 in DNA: TGTGCCAGCAGCGCGGCCGCACTGGCGGGTACCGGGGAGCTGTTTTTT.

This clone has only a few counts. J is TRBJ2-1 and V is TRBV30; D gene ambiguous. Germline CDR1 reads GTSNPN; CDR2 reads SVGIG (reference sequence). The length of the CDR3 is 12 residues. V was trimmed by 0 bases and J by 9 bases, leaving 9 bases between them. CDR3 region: CAWSVRFGEQFF. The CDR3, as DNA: TGTGCCTGGAGTGTTCGGTTTGGTGAGCAGTTCTTC.

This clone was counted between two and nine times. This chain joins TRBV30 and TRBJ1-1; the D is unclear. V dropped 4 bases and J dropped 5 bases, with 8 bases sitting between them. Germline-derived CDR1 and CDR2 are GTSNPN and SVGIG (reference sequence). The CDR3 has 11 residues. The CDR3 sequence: CAWNPGTEAFF. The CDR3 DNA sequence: TGTGCCTGGAACCCGGGGACTGAAGCTTTCTTT.

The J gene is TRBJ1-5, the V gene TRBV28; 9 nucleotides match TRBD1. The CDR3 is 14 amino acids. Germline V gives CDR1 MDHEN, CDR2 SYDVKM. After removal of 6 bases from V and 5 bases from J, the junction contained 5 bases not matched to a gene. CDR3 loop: CASRDTGGYQPQHF. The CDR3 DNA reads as TGTGCCAGCAGGGATACAGGGGGCTATCAGCCCCAGCATTTT.

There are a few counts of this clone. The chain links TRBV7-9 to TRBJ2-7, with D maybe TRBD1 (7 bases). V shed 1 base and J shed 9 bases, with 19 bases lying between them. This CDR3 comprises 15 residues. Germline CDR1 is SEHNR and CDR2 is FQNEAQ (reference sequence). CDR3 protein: CASSLDRQGGVWQYF. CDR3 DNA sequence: TGTGCCAGCAGCTTAGATCGCCAGGGGGGAGTATGGCAGTACTTC.

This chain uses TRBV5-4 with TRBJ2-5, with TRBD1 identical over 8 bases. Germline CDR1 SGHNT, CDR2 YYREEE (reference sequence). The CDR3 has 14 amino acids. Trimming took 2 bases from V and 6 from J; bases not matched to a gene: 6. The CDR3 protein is CASSLGTGPKTQYF. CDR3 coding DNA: TGTGCCAGCAGCTTAGGGACAGGCCCGAAGACCCAGTACTTC.

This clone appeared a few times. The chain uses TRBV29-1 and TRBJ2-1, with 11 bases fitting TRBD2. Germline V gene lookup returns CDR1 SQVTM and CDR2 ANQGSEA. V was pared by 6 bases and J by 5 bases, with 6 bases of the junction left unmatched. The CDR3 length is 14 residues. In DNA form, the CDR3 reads TGCAGCGTGGTAGCGGGGGGGTATGACAATGAGCAGTTCTTC. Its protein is CSVVAGGYDNEQFF.

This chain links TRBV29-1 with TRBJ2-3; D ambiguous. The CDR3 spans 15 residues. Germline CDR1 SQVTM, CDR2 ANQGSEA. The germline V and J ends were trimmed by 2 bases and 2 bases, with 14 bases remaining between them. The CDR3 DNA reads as TGCAGCGTTGAACGCTTGAGCGAAAACACAGATACGCAGTATTTT. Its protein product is CSVERLSENTDTQYF.

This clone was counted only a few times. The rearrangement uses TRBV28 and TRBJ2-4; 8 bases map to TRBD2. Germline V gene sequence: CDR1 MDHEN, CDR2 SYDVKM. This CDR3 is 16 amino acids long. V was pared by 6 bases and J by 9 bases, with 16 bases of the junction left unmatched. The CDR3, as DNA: TGTGCCAGCAGCTCAATAGCGGGGACCGATCGGGGCATTCAGTACTTC. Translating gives CASSSIAGTDRGIQYF.

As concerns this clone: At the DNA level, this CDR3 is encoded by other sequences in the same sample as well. The DNA for the CDR3 is TGTGCCAGCAGCTTCAGCGGGGGCACAGATACGCAGTATTTT. Its protein product is CASSFSGGTDTQYF. V and J are TRBV7-3 and TRBJ2-3; TRBD2 matches 7 bases. J gave up 1 base and V 3 bases, and 1 base lay outside the gene matches. CDR1 is SGHTA, CDR2 FQGTGA, per germline. The CDR3 has 14 amino acids. Together with reference TRBV7-3 and TRBJ2-3, the CDR3 gives the full variable domain: GAGVSQTPSNKVTEKGKYVELRCDPISGHTALYWYRQSLGQGPEFLIYFQGTGAADDSGLPNDRFFAVRPEGSVSTLKIQRTERGDSAVYLCASSFSGGTDTQYFGPGTRLTVL.

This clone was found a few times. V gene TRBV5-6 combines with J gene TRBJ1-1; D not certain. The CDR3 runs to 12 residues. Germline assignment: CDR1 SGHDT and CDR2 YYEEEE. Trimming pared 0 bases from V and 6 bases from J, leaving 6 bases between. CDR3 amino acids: CASSLVTAEAFF. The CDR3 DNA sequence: TGTGCCAGCAGCTTGGTTACAGCTGAAGCTTTCTTT.

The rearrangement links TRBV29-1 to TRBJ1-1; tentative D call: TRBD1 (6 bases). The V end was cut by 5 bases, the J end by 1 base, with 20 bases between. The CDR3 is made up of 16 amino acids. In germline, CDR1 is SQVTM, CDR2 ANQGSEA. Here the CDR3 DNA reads TGCAGCGTTCTGCGCGACAGGAGTCTTCGGAACACTGAAGCTTTCTTT. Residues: CSVLRDRSLRNTEAFF.

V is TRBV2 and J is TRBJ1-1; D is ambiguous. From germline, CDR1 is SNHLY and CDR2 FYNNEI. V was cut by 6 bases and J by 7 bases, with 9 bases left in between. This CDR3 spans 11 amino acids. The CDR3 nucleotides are TGTGCCAGCAGGTCGCGGGGTGAAGCTTTCTTT. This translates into CASRSRGEAFF.

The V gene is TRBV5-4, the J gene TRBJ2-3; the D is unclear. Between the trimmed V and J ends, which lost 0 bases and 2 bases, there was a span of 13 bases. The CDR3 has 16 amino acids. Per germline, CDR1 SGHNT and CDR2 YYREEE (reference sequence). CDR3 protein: CASSLGARQFTDTQYF. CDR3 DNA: TGTGCCAGCAGCTTGGGGGCCCGCCAATTCACAGATACGCAGTATTTT.

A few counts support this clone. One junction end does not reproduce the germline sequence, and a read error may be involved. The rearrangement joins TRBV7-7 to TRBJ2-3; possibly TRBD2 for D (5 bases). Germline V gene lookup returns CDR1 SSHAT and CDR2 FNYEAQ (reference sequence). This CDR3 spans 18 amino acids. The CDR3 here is CASSLELRGPNGTDTQYF. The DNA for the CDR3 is TGTGCTAGCAGCTTAGAACTACGGGGTCCAAATGGCACAGATACGCAGTATTTT.

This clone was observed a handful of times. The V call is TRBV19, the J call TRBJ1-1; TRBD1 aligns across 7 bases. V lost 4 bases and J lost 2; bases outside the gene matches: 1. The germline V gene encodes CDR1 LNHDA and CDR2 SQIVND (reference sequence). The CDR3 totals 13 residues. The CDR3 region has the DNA TGTGCCAGTAGTAAGGGGGCCAACACTGAAGCTTTCTTT. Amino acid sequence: CASSKGANTEAFF.

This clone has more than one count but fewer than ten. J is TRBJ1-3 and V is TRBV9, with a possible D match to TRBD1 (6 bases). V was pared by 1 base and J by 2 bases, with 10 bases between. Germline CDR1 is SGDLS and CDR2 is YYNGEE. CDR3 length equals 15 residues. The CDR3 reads CASSVRPGAGNTIYF. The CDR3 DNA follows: TGTGCCAGCAGCGTACGGCCAGGGGCTGGAAACACCATATATTTT.

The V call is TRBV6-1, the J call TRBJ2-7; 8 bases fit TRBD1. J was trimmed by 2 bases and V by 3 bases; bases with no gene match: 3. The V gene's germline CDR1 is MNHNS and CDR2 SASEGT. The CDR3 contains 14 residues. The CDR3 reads CASSDGTGPYEQYF. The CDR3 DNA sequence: TGTGCCAGCAGTGACGGGACAGGACCCTACGAGCAGTACTTC.

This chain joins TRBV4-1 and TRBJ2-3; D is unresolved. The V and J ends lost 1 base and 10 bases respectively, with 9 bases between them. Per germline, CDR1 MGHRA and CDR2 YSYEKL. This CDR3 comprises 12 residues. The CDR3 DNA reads TGCGCCAGCAGCCAAGTCCTAGAGCCGCAGTATTTT. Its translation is CASSQVLEPQYF.

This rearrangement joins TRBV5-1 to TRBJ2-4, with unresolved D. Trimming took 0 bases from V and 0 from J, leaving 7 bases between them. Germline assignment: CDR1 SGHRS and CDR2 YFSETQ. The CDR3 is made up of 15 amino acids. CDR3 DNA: TGCGCCAGCAGCTTGGACCAGATAGCCAAAAACATTCAGTACTTC. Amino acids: CASSLDQIAKNIQYF. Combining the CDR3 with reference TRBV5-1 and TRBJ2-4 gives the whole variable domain KAGVTQTPRYLIKTRGQQVTLSCSPISGHRSVSWYQQTPGQGLQFLFEYFSETQRNKGNFPGRFSGRQFSNSRSEMNVSTLELGDSALYLCASSLDQIAKNIQYFGAGTRLSVL.

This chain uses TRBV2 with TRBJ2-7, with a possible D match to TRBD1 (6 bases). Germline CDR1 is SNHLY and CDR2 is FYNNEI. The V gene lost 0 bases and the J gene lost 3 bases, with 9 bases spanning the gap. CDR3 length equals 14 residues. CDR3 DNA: TGTGCCAGCAGTGAAGCGGGGGCCTTCTACGAGCAGTACTTC. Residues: CASSEAGAFYEQYF.

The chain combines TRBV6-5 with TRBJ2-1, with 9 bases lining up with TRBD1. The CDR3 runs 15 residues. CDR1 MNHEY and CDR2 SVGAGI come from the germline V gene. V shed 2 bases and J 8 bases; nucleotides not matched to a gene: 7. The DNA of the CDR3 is TGTGCCAGCAGTTACATAAGGACAGGGGACTATGAGCAGTTCTTC. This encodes CASSYIRTGDYEQFF.

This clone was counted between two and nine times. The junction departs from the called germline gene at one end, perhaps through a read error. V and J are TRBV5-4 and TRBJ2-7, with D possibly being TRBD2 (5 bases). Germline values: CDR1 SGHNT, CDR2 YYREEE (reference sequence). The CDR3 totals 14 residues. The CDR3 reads CASSQDIGLYEQYF. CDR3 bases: TGCGCCAGCAGCCAAGATATTGGACTCTACGAGCAGTACTTC.

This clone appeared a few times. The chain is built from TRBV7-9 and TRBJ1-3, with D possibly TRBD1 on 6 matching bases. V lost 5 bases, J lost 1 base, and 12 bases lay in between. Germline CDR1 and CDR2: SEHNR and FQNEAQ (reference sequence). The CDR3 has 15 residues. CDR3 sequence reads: CASSVGQTSGNTIYF. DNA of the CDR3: TGTGCCAGCAGCGTCGGACAGACGTCTGGAAACACCATATATTTT. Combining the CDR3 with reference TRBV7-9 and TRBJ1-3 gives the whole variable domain DTGVSQNPRHKITKRGQNVTFRCDPISEHNRLYWYRQTLGQGPEFLTYFQNEAQLEKSRLLSDRFSAERPKGSFSTLEIQRTEQGDSAMYLCASSVGQTSGNTIYFGEGSWLTVV.

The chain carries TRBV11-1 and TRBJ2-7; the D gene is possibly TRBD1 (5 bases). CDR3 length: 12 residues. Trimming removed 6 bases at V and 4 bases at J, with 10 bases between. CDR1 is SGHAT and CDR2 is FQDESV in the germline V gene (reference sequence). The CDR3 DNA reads TGTGCCAGCAGTCCGGACACATACGAGCAGTACTTC. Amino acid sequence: CASSPDTYEQYF.

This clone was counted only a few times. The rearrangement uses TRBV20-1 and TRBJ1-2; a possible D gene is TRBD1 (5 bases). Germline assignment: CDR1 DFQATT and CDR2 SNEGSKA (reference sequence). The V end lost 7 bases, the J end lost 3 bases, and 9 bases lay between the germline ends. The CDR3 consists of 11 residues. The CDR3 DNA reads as TGCAGTGTTCAGGGATACTATGGCTACACCTTC. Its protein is CSVQGYYGYTF.

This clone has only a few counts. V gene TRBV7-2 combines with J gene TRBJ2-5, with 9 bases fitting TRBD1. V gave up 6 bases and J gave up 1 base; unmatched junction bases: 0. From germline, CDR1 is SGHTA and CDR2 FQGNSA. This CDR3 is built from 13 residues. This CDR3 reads CASRQGAQETQYF. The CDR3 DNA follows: TGTGCCAGCAGACAGGGGGCCCAAGAGACCCAGTACTTC.

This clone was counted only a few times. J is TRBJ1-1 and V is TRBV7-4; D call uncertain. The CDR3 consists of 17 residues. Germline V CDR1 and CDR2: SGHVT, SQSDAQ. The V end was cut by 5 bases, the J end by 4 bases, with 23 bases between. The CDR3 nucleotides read TGTGCCAGCAGCCCCCAGGAATTTGCGGGAGTGTTCACTGAAGCTTTCTTT. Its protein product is CASSPQEFAGVFTEAFF.